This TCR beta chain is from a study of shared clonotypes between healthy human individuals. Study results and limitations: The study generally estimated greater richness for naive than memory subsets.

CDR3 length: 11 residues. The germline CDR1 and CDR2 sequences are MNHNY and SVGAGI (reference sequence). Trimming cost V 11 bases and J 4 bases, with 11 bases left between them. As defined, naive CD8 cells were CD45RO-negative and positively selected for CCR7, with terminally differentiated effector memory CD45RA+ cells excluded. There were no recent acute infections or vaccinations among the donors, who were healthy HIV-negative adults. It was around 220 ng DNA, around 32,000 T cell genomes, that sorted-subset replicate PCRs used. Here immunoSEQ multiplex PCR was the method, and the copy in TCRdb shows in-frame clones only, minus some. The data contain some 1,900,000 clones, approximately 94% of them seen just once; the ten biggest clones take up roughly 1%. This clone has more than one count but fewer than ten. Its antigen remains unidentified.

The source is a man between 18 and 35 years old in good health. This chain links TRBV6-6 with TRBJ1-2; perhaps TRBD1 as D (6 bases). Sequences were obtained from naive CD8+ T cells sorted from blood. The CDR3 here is CASDSLYGYTF. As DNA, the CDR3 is TGTGCCTCGGACAGTCTCTATGGCTACACCTTC.